Here is one T cell receptor beta chain with its context. It has no known antigen specificity. Qualities for individual bases were not recorded, and no much larger clone is one base off. Other nucleotide sequences in the sample specify the same CDR3. The cohort consisted of some 670 healthy bone marrow donors. At the time of sampling, every cohort member was nominally healthy, though immune exposures that went unrecorded were likely present. The donor tested CMV seropositive, placing the donor among the 289 seropositive members of the cohort. A peripheral blood sample was provided by each donor, and peripheral blood mononuclear cells were used for TCR beta sequencing. Genomic DNA was extracted from the blood cell samples with the Qiagen DNeasy Blood Extraction Kit. The data belong to a study of cytomegalovirus exposure and HLA in healthy donors (dated by TCRdb to the late 2010s). General notes on the study: An earlier analysis of approximately 640 of the donors reported about 250 Gb of sequence data and 117 million unique TCR beta sequences from about 200 million T cells. The study combined high-throughput TCR immunosequencing, statistical association of individual TCRs with disease status, and machine learning to predict cytomegalovirus infection status. In an earlier analysis of over 550 of the donors, high-throughput TCR beta sequencing was used to judge whether each TCR beta V gene segment behaved as functional or pseudogenic. Both class I and class II loci were covered by HLA typing, at four-digit resolution. The later analysis used no new phenotypic data to find candidate immune exposures, relying instead on TCR beta sequences and their occurrence across donors. In addition to the first cohort of about 650 subjects, a separate validation cohort of 120 different subjects was used. An early release that covered around 590 HLA-typed donors contained around 300 gigabases of sequencing data and around 80 million unique TCR sequences. To study patterns of TCR occurrence, a later analysis re-analyzed previously published TCR beta repertoires from several hundred donors and added high-resolution HLA genotyping. The T cell repertoires of 670 or so subjects were profiled by immunosequencing and related to cytomegalovirus serostatus. Among some 410 genotyped donors of the cohort, an average of around 240,000 unique TCR beta nucleotide sequences was sequenced per donor, of which about 19% were non-productive. In a later genetic analysis, genome-wide SNP genotypes for about three fifths of the roughly 670 donors were used, and that subset was treated as a discovery cohort. The number of typed donors differed by locus: about 620-630 for A, B, C, DRB1 and DQB1; 500 to 550 for DQA1; 606 for DPA1; and 400 to 480 for DPB1. All discovery cohort repertoires had been generated using a single sequencing platform. Of the 300 to 400 genotyped donors, approximately 83% fell in the genetic ancestry cluster associated with self-reported Caucasian donors. Alongside the repertoire data, information on donor age, sex, ethnicity and CMV serostatus was compiled. A few DR-DQ haplotypes were treated as single units for association and clustering because of strong linkage in the cohort. The study aimed to test whether signatures of past pathogen exposure could be identified by cataloging public T cell receptors.

From the cysteine up to the phenylalanine, the CDR3 has a length of 13 residues. Kept here is only the CDR3 DNA, which spans 39 bases and is read in frame from base 1. V trim: 3 bases; J trim: 13 bases; unmatched bases: 12. As encoded in the germline V gene (reference sequence), CDR1 is GTSNPN while CDR2 is SVGIG. General findings and caveats noted by the study authors: In a later genetic analysis, fewer N-insertions in productive TCRs were reported among donors in an Asian-associated ancestry cluster than the approximately 710-donor mean. In the study, approximately 150 TCR beta chains were listed as associated with cytomegalovirus. Several of the top co-occurrence clusters appeared to be linked to parvovirus B19, influenza, CMV and Epstein-Barr virus, according to a later analysis. Linkage disequilibrium might explain the correlated functional status among segregating V segments, but an unknown experimental factor could not be excluded. Because HLA typing was unavailable for some donors at each locus, only the typed subset was used in association tests. A later analysis found that most CMV-associated TCR beta chains appeared HLA-restricted, with HLA associations seemingly driven largely by CMV exposure. For the cohort, immune exposure information was limited to CMV serostatus. Some IMGT-functional V segments, including TRBV6-2 and TRBV6-3, could not be distinguished by the 87-base-pair reads and were therefore excluded. The classifier was reported to diagnose cytomegalovirus status with high specificity and sensitivity in both the original cohort and the validation cohort. Roughly uniform sequencing depth across donors was assumed in presence/absence analyses, although this assumption may not hold. In a later analysis, HLA-associated TCR beta chains showed more clonal expansion and lower generation probabilities than non-associated chains that were equally common. Across donors, most TCR sequences were observed very rarely, whereas some public TCRs were present in many individuals. A further reported finding was that TCR beta sequences accurately predicted the HLA-A and HLA-B alleles for most subjects in the first cohort. Broadly in line with IMGT annotations, most TCR beta V segments showed up in productive rearrangements about 90% or about 30% of the time in an earlier analysis of a few hundred of the donors. It was suggested by the authors that the approach could potentially be generalized to other disease states and immunological phenotypes. When HLA alleles, especially DR and DQ, strongly co-occurred, attributing TCR associations to individual alleles was difficult. In a later analysis, some 17,000 TCR beta sequences were associated with specific HLA alleles at a false discovery rate of 0.05. In vitro tests confirmed that a few of the cytomegalovirus-associated TCR beta chains recognize cytomegalovirus antigens. A cluster of highly shared sequence variants was judged likely to be a technical artifact of the sequencing pipeline. The earlier analysis of a few hundred of the donors excluded approximately 17 rarely observed V segments, including chromosome 9 orphons, because counts were too low. This cohort had only TCR beta chains sequenced, and the lack of alpha or paired-chain data limited which features could be detected. In a later genetic analysis, a missense DCLRE1C variant was associated with V-gene and J-gene trimming of TCR beta chains, and the association was replicated in an independent cohort. A later analysis found that TCR association rates varied across HLA loci, with DRB1 alleles showing the most associated TCRs and HLA-C alleles the fewest.

Library construction relied on the immunoSEQ multiplex PCR assay. A mixture of 60 forward primers for TCR Vbeta segments and 13 reverse primers for TCR Jbeta segments was used in the multiplex PCR. Amplification of the CDR3 region of rearranged TCR beta genes was performed with a multiplex PCR assay on genomic DNA. Amplified TCR beta libraries were sequenced as 87-base-pair reads on the Illumina HiSeq System. The original methods were these. A later analysis counted some 80 million unique TCR beta chains across the 650 to 800 repertoires, and roughly 9.9 million of these chains were shared by at least two donors. To remove PCR and sequencing errors, raw reads were error-corrected and collapsed into unique sequences using a nearest-neighbor algorithm that merged closely related sequences. CDR3 sequences were aligned to IMGT reference sequences to assign V, D and J gene segments. For a sequence to be retained, at least a six-nucleotide match to both a V gene segment and a J gene segment was required. Rearrangements were classified as productive when the CDR3 lacked stop codons and remained in frame with V and J, and all other rearrangements were classified as non-productive. CDR3 was defined by IMGT convention, running from the second conserved V-encoded cysteine to the conserved J-encoded phenylalanine. Sequences without an unambiguous match to a single V gene segment were excluded from the earlier analysis of about 630 of the donors. In an earlier analysis of approximately 610 of the donors, V segments were called functional above 56.7% productive rearrangements and were called segregating when the between-donor standard deviation exceeded 5%. A statistical classification framework was built for diagnosing cytomegalovirus status from the catalog of TCR beta chain sequences. V and J gene assignment, in a later analysis, came from comparing TCR nucleotide sequences with IMGT/GENE-DB human TR gene sequences. Using the TCRdist pipeline, a later analysis assigned CDR3 sequences along with most-parsimonious VDJ recombination scenarios. A later analysis defined each TCR beta chain by its CDR3 amino acid sequence plus V-gene family, and excluded reads lacking a unique V-gene family. To address suspected cross-contamination and a sequencing artifact, a later analysis removed 592 highly shared, low-generation-probability nucleotide sequences. A later analysis calculated a clonal expansion index for each public chain from normalized within-repertoire ranks of inferred template counts. Generation probabilities in a later analysis came from a VDJ recombination model fitted to out-of-frame rearrangements, and those results were checked against IGoR. Hypergeometric tests were used in a later analysis to score TCR-TCR, TCR-HLA and TCR-CMV co-occurrence, with a repertoire-size bias correction applied to the TCR pairs. To estimate false discovery rates, a later analysis permuted the HLA or CMV assignments 20 times. In a later analysis, co-occurring TCRs were grouped using DBSCAN, and TCRdist sequence similarity was added for clustering within HLA-allele-positive subsets. Co-occurrence clustering excluded repertoires with fewer than 30,000 or more than 120,000 public chains, plus five with anomalous nucleotide sharing. Sourced from immuneACCESS, this table was stored by TCRdb with only in-frame sequences that have V and J called. A share of the clones is absent; for the studies checked, an unresolved V gene accounts for under half, and the remainder has no known explanation. V, J and clone size are taken as reported in that table, and D and trimming were inferred from the DNA itself. A total of about 69,000 clones appear in this sample, roughly 74% of them only once. Clones ranked in the top ten supply around 10% of the sample.

The TCR sequence derives from a woman aged 60-75 years in good health and CMV-seropositive. Sample: PBMCs. Recombination linked TRBV30 to TRBJ2-5, and TRBD2 matches 9 of the central bases. The DNA is as follows: TGTGCCTGGAGCTCAATGACTAGCGGAGCGCCGTACTTC. Protein translation: CAWSSMTSGAPYF.